This T cell receptor beta chain was identified in a study of T cell responses to AZD1222 COVID-19 vaccine. This table comes from immunoSEQ multiplex PCR, and its TCRdb copy is limited to in-frame clones, with some not included. The table shows some 170,000 clones, with over 80% occurring only once. The study, taken as a whole, reports: Spike regions recognized by vaccine-associated CD4 TCRs spanned the protein, led by 160-218 and 743-854. Reportedly, nearly half the spike-specific TCRs target unmutated variant regions. Spike-specific TCR breadth and depth were elevated following two AZD1222 doses. Just a handful of AZD1222 recipients tested seropositive at baseline.

Trimming removed 6 bases from V and 9 bases from J, with 11 bases in between. Germline V CDR1 and CDR2: SNHLY, FYNNEI. The CDR3 sequence is 11 residues long. This clone was seen only once. Its antigen is undetermined. This sequence originates from an adult who received the MenACWY meningococcal vaccine as a control. The V gene is TRBV2, the J gene TRBJ1-2, with unresolved D. Here the sequenced sample was peripheral blood, taken 28 days after the second dose of the MenACWY control vaccine. The CDR3 bases are TGTGCCAGCAGGGGAGACATGAGCTACACCTTC. As protein: CASRGDMSYTF.